This TCR beta chain was identified in a study of Ad26.COV2.S vaccination and SARS-CoV-2 variants. Whole-study context: In the COV1001 trial, the donor was in the Ad26.COV2.S arm. Once, or twice with 56 days between doses, Ad26.COV2.S was given intramuscularly.

Treatment specified: approximately 18 received Ad26.COV2.S at low or high dose, single or two shots; 5 received placebo; per-sample allocation not given. Vaccine and placebo recipients were sampled on day 63 after the first injection. An adult aged 18-55 years in Boston served as the donor. The CDR3 runs 15 residues. The germline V and J ends were trimmed by 2 bases and 0 bases, with 10 bases remaining between them. The germline V gene has CDR1 MNHNY and CDR2 SVGAGI (reference sequence). Libraries were prepared by immunoSEQ multiplex PCR; TCRdb keeps only in-frame clonotypes and omits some of them. The table has 300,000 to 500,000 clones, 75% to 90% seen once.

V is TRBV6-6 and J is TRBJ1-1; no clear D gene. The sample here was peripheral blood, taken in a trial of Ad26.COV2.S vaccine versus placebo. The TCR originated in a person between 18 and 65 years old who received the Ad26.COV2.S COVID-19 vaccine or a placebo. The CDR3 DNA follows: TGTGCCAGCAGTTACGCAGGCGGAATGAACACTGAAGCTTTCTTT. Its protein is CASSYAGGMNTEAFF.